This T cell receptor (beta chain) was identified during a study of shared clonotypes between healthy human individuals. The CDR3 totals 16 residues. Germline V gene sequence: CDR1 LNHDA, CDR2 SQIVND (reference sequence). V shed 5 bases, J shed 0 bases, and the junction held 4 bases outside the gene matches. Produced via immunoSEQ multiplex PCR; TCRdb's table is partial and in-frame only. This sample yields hundreds of thousands of clones, of which around 78% are seen a single time; roughly 1.9% belongs to the top ten. To note about this clone: The antigen is not known.

Notes on the study in general: What naive subsets generally showed was a larger estimated richness than memory subsets showed. An expected dependence of interdonor clonotype sharing on sequencing depth was noted.

A CD45RA+ naive subset and a CD45RA-negative memory subset were split from CD4+ cells. This chain connects TRBV19 to TRBJ2-3; 11 bases map to TRBD2. The source of this sequence is a woman in her 30s in good health. Sample: memory CD4+ T cells sorted from blood. Stated subset: CD45RA-negative fraction. In nucleotides, the CDR3 is TGTGCCAGTAGTCTCCGGACTAGCGGGAGCACAGATACGCAGTATTTT. It translates to CASSLRTSGSTDTQYF.